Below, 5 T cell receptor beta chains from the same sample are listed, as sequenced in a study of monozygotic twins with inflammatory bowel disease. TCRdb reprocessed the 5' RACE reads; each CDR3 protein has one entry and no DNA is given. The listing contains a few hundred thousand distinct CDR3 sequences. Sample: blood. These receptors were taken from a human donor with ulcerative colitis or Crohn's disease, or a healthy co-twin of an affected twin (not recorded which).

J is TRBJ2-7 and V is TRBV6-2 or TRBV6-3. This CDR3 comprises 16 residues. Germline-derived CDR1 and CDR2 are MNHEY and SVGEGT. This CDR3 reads CASTKDFYTGSYEQYF.

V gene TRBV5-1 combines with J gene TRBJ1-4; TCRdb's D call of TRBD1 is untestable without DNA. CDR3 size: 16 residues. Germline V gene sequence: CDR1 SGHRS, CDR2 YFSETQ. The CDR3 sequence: CASSLNPGTVNEKLFF. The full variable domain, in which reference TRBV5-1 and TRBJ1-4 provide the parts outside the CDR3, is KAGVTQTPRYLIKTRGQQVTLSCSPISGHRSVSWYQQTPGQGLQFLFEYFSETQRNKGNFPGRFSGRQFSNSRSEMNVSTLELGDSALYLCASSLNPGTVNEKLFFGSGTQLSVL.

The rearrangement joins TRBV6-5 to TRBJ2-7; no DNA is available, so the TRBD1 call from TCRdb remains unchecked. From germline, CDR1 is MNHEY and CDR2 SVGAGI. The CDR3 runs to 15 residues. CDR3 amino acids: CASSRLGDRPYEQYF.

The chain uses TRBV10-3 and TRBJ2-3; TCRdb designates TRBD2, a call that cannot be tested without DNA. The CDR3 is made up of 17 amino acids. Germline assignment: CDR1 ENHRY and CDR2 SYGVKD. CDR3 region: CAISLTSGGAGADTQYF.

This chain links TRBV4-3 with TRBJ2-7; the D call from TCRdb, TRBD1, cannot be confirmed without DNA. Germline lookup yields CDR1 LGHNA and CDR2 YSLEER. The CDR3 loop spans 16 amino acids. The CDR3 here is CASSQNSGASTYEQYF.